The 12 T cell receptor beta chains below come from one sample, sequenced in a study of CD8 T cells in ankylosing spondylitis. Each CDR3 protein gets one entry after TCRdb re-called the 5' RACE reads with MiXCR. Among about 160,000 distinct CDR3 sequences listed, approximately 20% were seen once. The specimen sequenced was blood, either unsorted or a sorted T cell fraction (not recorded which). These receptors originate from a male donor with ankylosing spondylitis or in good health (not recorded which).

This clonotype was counted ten times or more. The V and J genes are TRBV11-2 and TRBJ2-7, with D perhaps given as TRBD1 or TRBD2 (7 bases each). Trimming removed 5 bases from V and 5 bases from J, with 16 bases in between. Germline V gene sequence: CDR1 SGHAT, CDR2 FQNNGV. This CDR3 has 14 amino acids. This chain's CDR3 is CASSLQGGLNEQYF. CDR3 nucleotides: TGTGCCAGCAGCCTCCAGGGGGGGCTGAACGAGCAGTACTTC. The variable domain in full, completed from reference TRBV11-2 and TRBJ2-7, reads EAGVAQSPRYKIIEKRQSVAFWCNPISGHATLYWYQQILGQGPKLLIQFQNNGVVDDSQLPKDRFSAERLKGVDSTLKIQPAKLEDSAVYLCASSLQGGLNEQYFGPGTRLTVT.

This clonotype was detected many times. The gene calls are TRBV20-1 and TRBJ2-4, with 13 positions matching TRBD2. The CDR3 is 15 amino acids. Germline lookup yields CDR1 DFQATT and CDR2 SNEGSKA (reference sequence). J was trimmed by 3 bases and V by 6 bases; bases with no gene match: 5. The DNA for the CDR3 is TGCAGTGCCAGGACTAGCGGGAGCGTCAAAAACATTCAGTACTTC. It encodes CSARTSGSVKNIQYF.

This clonotype was counted only a few times. The chain carries TRBV5-1 and TRBJ2-1, with 13 positions matching TRBD2. The V gene's germline CDR1 is SGHRS and CDR2 YFSETQ. The CDR3 extends over 16 amino acids. The J segment lost 8 bases and the V segment lost 1 base, leaving 6 bases of the junction unmatched. Written as DNA, the CDR3 is TGCGCCAGCAGCTTGACTAGCGGGAGGGTGCTCGATGAGCAGTTCTTC. Its translation: CASSLTSGRVLDEQFF.

About this clonotype itself: One end of the junction varies from germline; a read error may be responsible. V usage is TRBV29-1 and J usage is TRBJ1-2; a possible D gene is TRBD1 (6 bases). The CDR3 has 12 residues. Germline V gene sequence: CDR1 SQVTM, CDR2 ANQGSEA. The CDR3 coding sequence is TGCGGCGTTGAAGATCAGGGGAATGGCTACACCTTC. Protein sequence: CGVEDQGNGYTF.

The V gene is TRBV20-1, the J gene TRBJ1-1, with D uncertain. The V end lost 0 bases, the J end lost 11 bases, and 16 bases lay between the germline ends. The V gene's germline CDR1 is DFQATT and CDR2 SNEGSKA (reference sequence). The CDR3 totals 13 residues. CDR3 in DNA: TGCAGTGCTAGAGATCCTCGGCAGACATGGGCTTTCTTT. Translation: CSARDPRQTWAFF.

There are many counts of this clonotype. The genes are TRBV3-1 and TRBJ2-2; D is possibly TRBD2 (6 bases). Germline CDR1 LGHDT, CDR2 YNNKEL (reference sequence). The CDR3 covers 13 residues. Trimming shortened V by 5 bases and J by 3 bases, and 7 bases separated the two germline ends. The CDR3 coding sequence is TGTGCCAGCAGCAAGCGGGACACCGGGGAGCTGTTTTTT. Its protein product is CASSKRDTGELFF.

This clonotype was seen a few times. The CDR3 DNA is TGTGCCAGCAGCCAAGGAAATATGGGACACCAACCGGGCATTCAGTACTTC. Residues: CASSQGNMGHQPGIQYF. The rearrangement links TRBV3-1 to TRBJ2-4; tentative D call: TRBD1 (6 bases). The CDR3 contains 17 residues. Germline loops: CDR1 LGHDT, CDR2 YNNKEL (reference sequence). Trimming pared 1 base from V and 9 bases from J, leaving 22 bases between.

The rearrangement uses TRBV27 and TRBJ1-2, with TRBD1 as a possible D gene (5 bases). Germline V gene data show CDR1 as MNHEY and CDR2 as SMNVEV (reference sequence). This CDR3 spans 17 amino acids. Deletions cut 2 bases from V and 1 base from J, with 17 bases between. DNA of the CDR3: TGTGCCAGCAGTTTAGGGGGACCGAGAGACTTTAACTATGGCTACACCTTC. It codes for CASSLGGPRDFNYGYTF.

The V gene is TRBV30, the J gene TRBJ1-2, with unresolved D. Per germline, CDR1 GTSNPN and CDR2 SVGIG (reference sequence). Trimming removed 1 base at V and 3 bases at J, with 0 bases between. The CDR3 has 10 amino acids. CDR3 in amino acids: CAWSDYGYTF. The CDR3 DNA follows: TGTGCCTGGAGTGACTATGGCTACACCTTC. Full variable domain (rest looked up from reference TRBV30 and TRBJ1-2): SQTIHQWPATLVQPVGSPLSLECTVEGTSNPNLYWYRQAAGRGLQLLFYSVGIGQISSEVPQNLSASRPQDRQFILSSKKLLLSDSGFYLCAWSDYGYTFGSGTRLTVV.

This clonotype turned up a few times. The rearrangement uses TRBV24-1 and TRBJ2-4, with TRBD1 identical over 8 bases. CDR1 is KGHDR and CDR2 is SFDVKD in the germline V gene. This CDR3 spans 14 amino acids. After removal of 4 bases from V and 7 bases from J, the junction contained 5 bases not matched to a gene. The CDR3 DNA follows: TGTGCCACCAGTGAGGAGGACAGGGCGAACATTCAGTACTTC. This gives the protein CATSEEDRANIQYF.

This clonotype has a count of ten or more. The rearrangement uses TRBV20-1 and TRBJ2-4; D possibly matches TRBD1 or TRBD2 (5 bases each). CDR3 length equals 13 residues. Germline CDR1 DFQATT, CDR2 SNEGSKA (reference sequence). Trimming left V 4 bases short and J 0 bases short, with 7 bases between. The CDR3 DNA is TGCAGTGCTACCGGGACAGCCAAAAACATTCAGTACTTC. Translating gives CSATGTAKNIQYF.

Remarks on this clonotype: This may be a read error: a much more frequent sequence differs by one nucleotide. The V gene is TRBV20-1, the J gene TRBJ2-7, with TRBD1 matching over 8 bases. This CDR3 region has 12 residues. The V gene's germline CDR1 is DFQATT and CDR2 SNEGSKA (reference sequence). The CDR3 here is CSASRGPYAQYF. The CDR3 DNA sequence: TGCAGTGCTAGCAGGGGGCCTTACGCGCAGTACTTC.